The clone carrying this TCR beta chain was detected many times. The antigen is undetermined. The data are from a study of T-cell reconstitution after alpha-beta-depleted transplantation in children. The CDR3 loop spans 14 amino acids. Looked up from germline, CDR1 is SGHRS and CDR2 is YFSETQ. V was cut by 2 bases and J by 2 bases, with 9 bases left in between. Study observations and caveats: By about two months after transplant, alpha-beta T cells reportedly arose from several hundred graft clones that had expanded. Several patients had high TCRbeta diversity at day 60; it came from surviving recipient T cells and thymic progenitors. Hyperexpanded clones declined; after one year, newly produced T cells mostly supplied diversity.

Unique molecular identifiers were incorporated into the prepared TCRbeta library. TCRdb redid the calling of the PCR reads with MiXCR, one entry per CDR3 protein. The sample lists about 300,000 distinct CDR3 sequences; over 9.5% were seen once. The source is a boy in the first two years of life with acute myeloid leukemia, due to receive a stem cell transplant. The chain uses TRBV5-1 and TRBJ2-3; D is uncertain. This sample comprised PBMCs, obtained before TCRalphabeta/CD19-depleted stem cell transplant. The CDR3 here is CASSFPLDTDTQYF. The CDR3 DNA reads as TGCGCCAGCAGCTTTCCTCTCGACACAGATACGCAGTATTTT.